The 21 T cell receptor beta chains below come from one sample, sequenced in a study of shared clonotypes between healthy human individuals. Method: immunoSEQ multiplex PCR; TCRdb's copy keeps in-frame clones and lacks some. The sample has around 200,000 clones, 65% to 70% seen once. The sequencing sample was made of memory CD4+ T cells sorted from blood. Regarding subset: CD45RA-negative fraction. These receptors originate from a man aged 25 to 40 in good health.

The chain is built from TRBV9 and TRBJ2-7; a weak D match, TRBD2 (6 bases). This CDR3 region has 14 residues. Germline V gene data show CDR1 as SGDLS and CDR2 as YYNGEE. V dropped 0 bases and J dropped 2 bases, with 9 bases sitting between them. In nucleotides, the CDR3 is TGTGCCAGCAGCGTAGCCGCGGGAACCTACGAGCAGTACTTC. It yields the protein CASSVAAGTYEQYF.

The V gene is TRBV5-6, the J gene TRBJ1-2, with D maybe TRBD1 (6 bases). The CDR3 has 17 amino acids. Germline V gene lookup returns CDR1 SGHDT and CDR2 YYEEEE. V lost 3 bases and J lost 1, with 19 bases in between. CDR3 sequence reads: CASSSSGGAGGNYGYTF. The CDR3 region has the DNA TGTGCCAGCAGCTCCTCTGGGGGGGCTGGGGGTAACTATGGCTACACCTTC.

This clone was seen only a few times. The chain joins TRBV29-1 to TRBJ2-7, with 8 nucleotides matching TRBD1. J gave up 3 bases and V 4 bases, and 2 bases lay outside the gene matches. Germline CDR1 reads SQVTM; CDR2 reads ANQGSEA. The CDR3 runs to 12 residues. The CDR3: CSVVDRDYEQYF. The CDR3 DNA reads as TGCAGCGTTGTGGACAGGGACTACGAGCAGTACTTC.

The CDR3 spells CASIPLPGRSTDTQYF. In DNA form, the CDR3 reads TGTGCCAGCATTCCCCTTCCGGGGCGGAGTACAGATACGCAGTATTTT. V usage is TRBV27 and J usage is TRBJ2-3; D may be TRBD1 or TRBD2 (5 bases each). The CDR3 covers 16 residues. Trimming cost V 7 bases and J 3 bases, with 20 bases left between them. Germline loops: CDR1 MNHEY, CDR2 SMNVEV (reference sequence).

The chain couples TRBV27 to TRBJ2-1; 7 bases line up with TRBD2. Germline V CDR1 and CDR2: MNHEY, SMNVEV (reference sequence). The CDR3 totals 14 residues. The J segment lost 8 bases and the V segment lost 7 bases, leaving 11 bases of the junction unmatched. This CDR3 reads CASILAGGSDEQFF. For the CDR3, the DNA is TGTGCCAGCATCTTGGCCGGGGGGAGCGATGAGCAGTTCTTC.

A note on this clone: Compared with germline, one end of the junction differs, possibly owing to a read error. V usage is TRBV28 and J usage is TRBJ1-1; possible D gene TRBD1, 5 bases. The CDR3 spans 14 residues. Germline V lookup: CDR1 MDHEN, CDR2 SYDVKM. CDR3 amino acids: CASTPRGLKTEAFF. CDR3 bases: TGTGCCAGCACCCCTAGGGGTTTGAAGACTGAAGCTTTCTTT.

This clone has a single count. V is TRBV14 and J is TRBJ2-1; TRBD2 matches at 10 bases. Germline CDR1 SGHDN, CDR2 FVKESK. CDR3 length: 16 residues. V trimming: 1 base; J trimming: 13 bases; junction bases outside the gene matches: 13. The CDR3 loop reads CASSQATWTSGSFQFF. DNA for the CDR3: TGTGCCAGCAGCCAAGCCACTTGGACTAGCGGTTCTTTCCAGTTCTTC.

This rearrangement joins TRBV28 to TRBJ2-6; maybe TRBD2 (5 bases). The CDR3 extends over 18 amino acids. Trimming stripped 7 bases from V and 1 base from J, with 20 bases between. The V gene's germline CDR1 is MDHEN and CDR2 SYDVKM. The CDR3 spells CASTPGRLHRSGANVLTF. The CDR3 DNA reads TGTGCCAGCACCCCCGGAAGACTACATAGATCTGGGGCCAACGTCCTGACTTTC.

The gene calls are TRBV5-5 and TRBJ2-2, with D maybe TRBD2 (5 bases). V was pared by 0 bases and J by 4 bases, with 10 bases between. The CDR3 covers 15 residues. Per germline, CDR1 SGHKS and CDR2 YYEKEE (reference sequence). The CDR3 region is CASSLVGVSTGELFF. DNA of the CDR3: TGTGCCAGCAGCTTGGTCGGGGTTTCCACCGGGGAGCTGTTTTTT.

V is TRBV9 and J is TRBJ2-7, with 10 bases that match TRBD2. Germline V gene sequence: CDR1 SGDLS, CDR2 YYNGEE. J was trimmed by 2 bases and V by 4 bases; bases with no gene match: 6. CDR3 size: 15 residues. CDR3 loop: CASSLTSGNTYEQYF. The DNA of the CDR3 is TGTGCCAGCAGCCTAACTAGCGGGAACACCTACGAGCAGTACTTC.

There are a few counts of this clone. The rearrangement uses TRBV28 and TRBJ2-7; D ambiguous. The CDR3 contains 12 residues. Trimming took off 6 bases at V and 3 bases at J, with 9 bases between the two ends. CDR1 is MDHEN, CDR2 SYDVKM, per germline. CDR3 protein: CASSSINYEQYF. The DNA of the CDR3 is TGTGCCAGCAGCTCCATTAACTACGAGCAGTACTTC.

This clone was seen a single time. The chain combines TRBV19 with TRBJ2-5; no clear D. V lost 6 bases and J lost 1, with 9 bases in between. The germline V gene encodes CDR1 LNHDA and CDR2 SQIVND (reference sequence). CDR3 length equals 13 residues. The CDR3 DNA sequence: TGTGCCAGTAGGGGCGGACCCCAAGAGACCCAGTACTTC. It specifies CASRGGPQETQYF.

V is TRBV7-6 and J is TRBJ2-5, with D perhaps matching TRBD1 (5 bases). The V end was cut by 1 base, the J end by 1 base, with 7 bases between. The CDR3 loop spans 14 amino acids. In germline, CDR1 is SGHVS, CDR2 FNYEAQ. CDR3 amino acids: CASSLGQPQETQYF. The CDR3 coding sequence is TGTGCCAGCAGCTTAGGACAGCCCCAAGAGACCCAGTACTTC.

In its sample, this clone was seen many times. The J gene is TRBJ2-5, the V gene TRBV7-2, with 13 bases aligning to TRBD2. Losses at the gene ends were 5 bases for V and 7 bases for J; bases not matched to a gene: 10. The CDR3 runs to 16 residues. Germline CDR1 reads SGHTA; CDR2 reads FQGNSA. CDR3 residues: CASSARTSGSRATQYF. Here the CDR3 DNA reads TGTGCCAGCAGCGCAAGGACTAGCGGGAGTCGTGCGACCCAGTACTTC.

DNA for the CDR3: TGTGCCAGCAGCTTTATGGGGGATACGCAGTATTTT. Protein sequence: CASSFMGDTQYF. The V call is TRBV9, the J call TRBJ2-3; D is unresolved. This CDR3 contains 12 residues. Trimming removed 4 bases from V and 6 bases from J, with 9 bases in between. CDR1 and CDR2 (germline): SGDLS, YYNGEE.

The chain joins TRBV21-1 to TRBJ2-1; TRBD2 is taken as the D call from the table, unchecked against the DNA. TRBV21-1 is a listed pseudogene. The CDR3 is 14 amino acids. This CDR3 reads CASTGRETHNEQFF. CDR3 nucleotide sequence: TGTGCCAGCACCGGGAGGGAGACCCACAATGAGCAGTTCTTC.

This chain uses TRBV19 with TRBJ1-5; D remains ambiguous. Germline CDR1 reads LNHDA; CDR2 reads SQIVND (reference sequence). V was cut by 3 bases and J by 0 bases, with 6 bases left in between. The CDR3 runs 14 residues. CDR3 sequence (DNA): TGTGCCAGTAGTATCGTAGCTAGCAATCAGCCCCAGCATTTT. This sequence encodes CASSIVASNQPQHF.

The rearrangement links TRBV5-1 to TRBJ1-1; D unresolved. Germline CDR1 SGHRS, CDR2 YFSETQ. The ends were cut back, 0 bases at V and 1 base at J, with 7 bases in the middle. The CDR3 runs to 14 residues. The CDR3 here is CASSLESRNTEAFF. DNA of the CDR3: TGCGCCAGCAGCTTGGAGAGTCGGAACACTGAAGCTTTCTTT.

This clone has ten or more counts. V is TRBV5-1 and J is TRBJ2-7; 13 bases map to TRBD2. Germline values: CDR1 SGHRS, CDR2 YFSETQ. The CDR3 has 17 residues. Germline trimming cut 4 bases from V and 7 bases from J; bases unmatched to any gene: 14. The CDR3 nucleotides are TGCGCCAGCAGCATAGGACTAGCGGGAGTAGTGCAAGAGGAGCAGTACTTC. Amino acid sequence: CASSIGLAGVVQEEQYF.

The rearrangement uses TRBV6-1 and TRBJ2-3; D possibly matches TRBD1 or TRBD2 (5 bases each). The CDR3 loop spans 15 amino acids. Trimming left V 5 bases short and J 4 bases short, with 16 bases between. Germline CDR1 and CDR2: MNHNS and SASEGT. The CDR3 spells CASSFGGVAADTQYF. The CDR3 DNA sequence: TGTGCCAGCAGTTTTGGGGGTGTGGCTGCAGATACGCAGTATTTT.

This clone has a handful of counts. The chain recombines TRBV9 with TRBJ2-3; 9 bases line up with TRBD2. The germline CDR1 and CDR2 sequences are SGDLS and YYNGEE. The CDR3 is 14 amino acids. The ends lost 5 bases at V and 3 bases at J; junction bases unmatched: 4. The CDR3 reads CASRRGRGTDTQYF. The CDR3 DNA reads as TGTGCCAGCAGGCGCGGGAGGGGGACAGATACGCAGTATTTT.